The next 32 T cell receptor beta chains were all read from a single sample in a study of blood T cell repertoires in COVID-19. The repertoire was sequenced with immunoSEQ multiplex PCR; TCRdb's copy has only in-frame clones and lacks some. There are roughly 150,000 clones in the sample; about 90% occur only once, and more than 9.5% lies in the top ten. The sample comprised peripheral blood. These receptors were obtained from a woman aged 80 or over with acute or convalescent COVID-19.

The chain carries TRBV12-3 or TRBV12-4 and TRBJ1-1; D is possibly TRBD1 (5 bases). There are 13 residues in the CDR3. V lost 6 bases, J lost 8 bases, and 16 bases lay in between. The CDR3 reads CASSVTGSLEAFF. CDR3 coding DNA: TGTGCCAGCAGCGTTACAGGTAGCCTCGAAGCTTTCTTT.

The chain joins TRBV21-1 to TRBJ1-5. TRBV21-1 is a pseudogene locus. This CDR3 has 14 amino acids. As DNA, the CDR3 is TGTGCCAGCAGCAAGGAGGGGTTGTATCAGCCCCAGCATTTT. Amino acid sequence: CASSKEGLYQPQHF.

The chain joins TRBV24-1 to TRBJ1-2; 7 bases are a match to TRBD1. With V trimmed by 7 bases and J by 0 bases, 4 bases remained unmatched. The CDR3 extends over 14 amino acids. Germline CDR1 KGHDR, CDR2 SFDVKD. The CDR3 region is CATSTDRPNYGYTF. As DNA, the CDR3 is TGTGCCACCAGCACGGACAGGCCTAACTATGGCTACACCTTC.

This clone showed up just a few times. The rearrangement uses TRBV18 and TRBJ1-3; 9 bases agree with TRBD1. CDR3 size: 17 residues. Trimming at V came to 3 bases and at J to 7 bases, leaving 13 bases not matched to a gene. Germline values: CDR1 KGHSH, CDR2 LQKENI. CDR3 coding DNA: TGTGCCAGCTCACCCAGCTTAGGGACAGGGAAGATCAACACCATATATTTT. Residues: CASSPSLGTGKINTIYF.

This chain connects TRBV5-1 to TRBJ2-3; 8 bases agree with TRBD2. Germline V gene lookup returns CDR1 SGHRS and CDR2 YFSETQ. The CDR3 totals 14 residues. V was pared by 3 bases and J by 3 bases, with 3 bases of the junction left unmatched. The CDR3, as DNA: TGCGCCAGCAGCTGGAGCGGGGGAACAGATACGCAGTATTTT. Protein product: CASSWSGGTDTQYF. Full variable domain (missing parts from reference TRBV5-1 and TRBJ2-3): KAGVTQTPRYLIKTRGQQVTLSCSPISGHRSVSWYQQTPGQGLQFLFEYFSETQRNKGNFPGRFSGRQFSNSRSEMNVSTLELGDSALYLCASSWSGGTDTQYFGPGTRLTVL.

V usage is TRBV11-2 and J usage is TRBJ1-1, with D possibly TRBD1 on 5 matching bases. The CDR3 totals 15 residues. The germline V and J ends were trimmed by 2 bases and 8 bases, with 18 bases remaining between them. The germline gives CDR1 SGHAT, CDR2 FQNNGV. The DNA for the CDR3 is TGTGCCAGCAGCTTATGGGAGAGGGGCCGGGGGGAAGCTTTCTTT. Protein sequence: CASSLWERGRGEAFF. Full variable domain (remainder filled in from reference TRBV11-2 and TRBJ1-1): EAGVAQSPRYKIIEKRQSVAFWCNPISGHATLYWYQQILGQGPKLLIQFQNNGVVDDSQLPKDRFSAERLKGVDSTLKIQPAKLEDSAVYLCASSLWERGRGEAFFGQGTRLTVV.

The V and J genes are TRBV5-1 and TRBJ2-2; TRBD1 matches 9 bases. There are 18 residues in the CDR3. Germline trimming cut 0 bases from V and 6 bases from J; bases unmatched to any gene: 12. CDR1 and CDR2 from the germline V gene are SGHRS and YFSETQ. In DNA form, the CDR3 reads TGCGCCAGCAGCTTGGAAGGACAGGGGCCGTTTTGGGCCGGGGAGCTGTTTTTT. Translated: CASSLEGQGPFWAGELFF.

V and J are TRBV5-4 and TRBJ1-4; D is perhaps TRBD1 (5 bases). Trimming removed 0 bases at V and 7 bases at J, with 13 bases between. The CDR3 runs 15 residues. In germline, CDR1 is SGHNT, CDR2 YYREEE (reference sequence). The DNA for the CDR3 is TGTGCCAGCAGCTTGGCCGGGGGTGGTGGTGAAAAACTGTTTTTT. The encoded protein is CASSLAGGGGEKLFF.

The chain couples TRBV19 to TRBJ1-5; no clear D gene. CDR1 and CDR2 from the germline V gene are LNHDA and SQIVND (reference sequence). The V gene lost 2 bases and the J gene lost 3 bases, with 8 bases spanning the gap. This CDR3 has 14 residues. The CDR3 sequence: CASSISGYNQPQHF. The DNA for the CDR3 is TGTGCCAGTAGTATATCGGGGTACAATCAGCCCCAGCATTTT.

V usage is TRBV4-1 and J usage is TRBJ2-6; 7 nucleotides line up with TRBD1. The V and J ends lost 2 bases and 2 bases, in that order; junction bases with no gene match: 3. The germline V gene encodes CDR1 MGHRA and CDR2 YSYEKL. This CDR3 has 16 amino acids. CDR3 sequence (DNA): TGCGCCAGCAGCCAATTCCAGGGGGCTGGGGCCAACGTCCTGACTTTC. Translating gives CASSQFQGAGANVLTF.

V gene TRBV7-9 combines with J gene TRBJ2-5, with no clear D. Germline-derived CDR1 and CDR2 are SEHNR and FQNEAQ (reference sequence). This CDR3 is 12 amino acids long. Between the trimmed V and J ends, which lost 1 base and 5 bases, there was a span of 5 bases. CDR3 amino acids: CASSLDEETQYF. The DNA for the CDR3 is TGTGCCAGCAGCTTAGACGAGGAGACCCAGTACTTC.

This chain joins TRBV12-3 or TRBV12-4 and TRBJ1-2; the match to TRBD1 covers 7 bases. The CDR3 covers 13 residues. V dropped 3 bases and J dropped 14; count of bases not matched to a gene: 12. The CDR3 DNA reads TGTGCCAGCAGTTTGGGTCTGACAGGGCCCATAACCTTC. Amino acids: CASSLGLTGPITF.

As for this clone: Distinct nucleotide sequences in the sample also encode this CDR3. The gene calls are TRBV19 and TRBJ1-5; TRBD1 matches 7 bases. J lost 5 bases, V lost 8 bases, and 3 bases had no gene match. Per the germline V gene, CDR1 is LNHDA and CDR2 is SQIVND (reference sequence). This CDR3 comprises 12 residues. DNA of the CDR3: TGTGCCAGTTCAGGGGGGTATCAGCCCCAGCATTTT. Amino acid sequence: CASSGGYQPQHF.

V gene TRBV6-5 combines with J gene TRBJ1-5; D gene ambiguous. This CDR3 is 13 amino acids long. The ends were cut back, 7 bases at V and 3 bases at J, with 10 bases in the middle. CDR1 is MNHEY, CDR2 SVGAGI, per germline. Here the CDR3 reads CASNRDVNQPQHF. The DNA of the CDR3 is TGTGCCAGCAACCGGGATGTCAATCAGCCCCAGCATTTT.

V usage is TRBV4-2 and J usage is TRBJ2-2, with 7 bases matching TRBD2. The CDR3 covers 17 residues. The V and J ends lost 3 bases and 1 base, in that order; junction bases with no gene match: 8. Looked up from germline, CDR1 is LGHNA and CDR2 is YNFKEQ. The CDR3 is CASSHPGGGKNTGELFF. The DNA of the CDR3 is TGTGCCAGCAGCCACCCTGGGGGGGGGAAGAACACCGGGGAGCTGTTTTTT.

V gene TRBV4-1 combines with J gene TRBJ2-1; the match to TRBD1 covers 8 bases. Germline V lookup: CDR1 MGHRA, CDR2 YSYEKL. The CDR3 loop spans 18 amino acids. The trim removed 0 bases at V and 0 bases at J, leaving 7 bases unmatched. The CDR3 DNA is TGCGCCAGCAGCCAAGATATCAGGACAGGGAGCTCCTACAATGAGCAGTTCTTC. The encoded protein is CASSQDIRTGSSYNEQFF.

CDR3: CAIKQISLTNYGYTF. The CDR3 DNA follows: TGTGCCATCAAACAGATTTCTCTAACTAACTATGGCTACACCTTC. The chain joins TRBV10-3 to TRBJ1-2; D uncertain. The CDR3 runs to 15 residues. Germline V gene sequence: CDR1 ENHRY, CDR2 SYGVKD. Deletions cut 7 bases from V and 0 bases from J, with 15 bases between.

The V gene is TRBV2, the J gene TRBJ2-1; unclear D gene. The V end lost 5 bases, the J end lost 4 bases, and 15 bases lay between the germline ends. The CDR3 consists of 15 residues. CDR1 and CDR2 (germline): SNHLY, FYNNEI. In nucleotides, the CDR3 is TGTGCCAGCAGTAAGCCCGCTACCCGATACAATGAGCAGTTCTTC. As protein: CASSKPATRYNEQFF.

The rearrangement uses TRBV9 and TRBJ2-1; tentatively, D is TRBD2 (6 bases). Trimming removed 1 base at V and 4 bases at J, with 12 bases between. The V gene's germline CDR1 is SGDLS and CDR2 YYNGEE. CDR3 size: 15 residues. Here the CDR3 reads CASSVRRARYNEQFF. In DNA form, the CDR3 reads TGTGCCAGCAGCGTACGGAGGGCACGGTACAATGAGCAGTTCTTC.

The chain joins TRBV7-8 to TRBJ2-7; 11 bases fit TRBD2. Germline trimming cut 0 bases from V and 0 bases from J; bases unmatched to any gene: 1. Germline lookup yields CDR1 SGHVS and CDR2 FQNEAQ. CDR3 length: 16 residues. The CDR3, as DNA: TGTGCCAGCAGCTTAGCGGGGACTAGCGGCTCCTACGAGCAGTACTTC. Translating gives CASSLAGTSGSYEQYF.

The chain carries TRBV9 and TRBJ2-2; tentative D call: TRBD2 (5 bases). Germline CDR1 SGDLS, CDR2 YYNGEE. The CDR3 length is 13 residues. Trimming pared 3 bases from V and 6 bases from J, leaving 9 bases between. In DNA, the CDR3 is TGTGCCAGCAGCGAACTAGTTGCCGGGGAGCTGTTTTTT. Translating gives CASSELVAGELFF.

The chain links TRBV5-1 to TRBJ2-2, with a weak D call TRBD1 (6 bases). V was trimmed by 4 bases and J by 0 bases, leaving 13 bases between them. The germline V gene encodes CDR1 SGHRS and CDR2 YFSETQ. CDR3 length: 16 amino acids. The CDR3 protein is CASSTQGYPNTGELFF. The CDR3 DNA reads TGCGCCAGCAGCACGCAGGGGTACCCGAACACCGGGGAGCTGTTTTTT.

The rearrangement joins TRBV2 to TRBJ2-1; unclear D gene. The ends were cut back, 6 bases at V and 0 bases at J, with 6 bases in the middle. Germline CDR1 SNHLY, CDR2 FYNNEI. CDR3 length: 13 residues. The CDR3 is CASSPSSYNEQFF. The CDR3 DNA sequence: TGTGCCAGCAGCCCCAGCTCCTACAATGAGCAGTTCTTC.

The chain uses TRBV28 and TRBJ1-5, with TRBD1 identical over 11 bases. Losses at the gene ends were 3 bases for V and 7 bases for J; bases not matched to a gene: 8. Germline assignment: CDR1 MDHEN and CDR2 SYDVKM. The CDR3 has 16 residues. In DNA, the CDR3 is TGTGCCAGCAGTTTGCCTAGCGGGACAGGGGGGCAGCCCCAGCATTTT. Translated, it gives CASSLPSGTGGQPQHF.

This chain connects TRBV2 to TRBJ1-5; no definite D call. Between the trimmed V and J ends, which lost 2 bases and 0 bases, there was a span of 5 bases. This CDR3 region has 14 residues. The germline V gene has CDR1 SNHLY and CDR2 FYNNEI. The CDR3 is CASSEPYSNQPQHF. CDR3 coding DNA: TGTGCCAGCAGTGAACCTTATAGCAATCAGCCCCAGCATTTT.

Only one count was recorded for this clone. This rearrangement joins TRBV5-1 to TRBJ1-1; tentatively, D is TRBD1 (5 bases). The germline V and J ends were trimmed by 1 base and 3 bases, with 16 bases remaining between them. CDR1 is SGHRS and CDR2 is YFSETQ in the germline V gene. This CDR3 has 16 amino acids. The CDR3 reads CASSLLGGGGDTEAFF. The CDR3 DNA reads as TGCGCCAGCAGCTTGTTGGGGGGTGGTGGGGACACTGAAGCTTTCTTT.

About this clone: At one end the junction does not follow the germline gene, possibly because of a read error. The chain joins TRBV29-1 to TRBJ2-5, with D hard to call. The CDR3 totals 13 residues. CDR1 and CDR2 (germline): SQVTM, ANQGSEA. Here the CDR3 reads CSVDERYQKTQYF. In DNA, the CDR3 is TGCAGCGTTGACGAGAGGTACCAAAAGACCCAGTACTTC.

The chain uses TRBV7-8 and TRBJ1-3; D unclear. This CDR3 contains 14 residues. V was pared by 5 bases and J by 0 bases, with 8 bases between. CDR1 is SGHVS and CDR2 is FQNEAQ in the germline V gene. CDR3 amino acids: CASSQQSSGNTIYF. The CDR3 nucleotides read TGTGCCAGCAGCCAACAGAGCTCTGGAAACACCATATATTTT.

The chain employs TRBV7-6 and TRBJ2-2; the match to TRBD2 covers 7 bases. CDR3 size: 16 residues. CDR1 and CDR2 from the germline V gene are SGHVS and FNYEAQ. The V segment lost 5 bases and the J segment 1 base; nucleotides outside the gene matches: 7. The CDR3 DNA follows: TGTGCCAGCAGCGGTTTTGGACTAGAGAACACCGGGGAGCTGTTTTTT. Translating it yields CASSGFGLENTGELFF.

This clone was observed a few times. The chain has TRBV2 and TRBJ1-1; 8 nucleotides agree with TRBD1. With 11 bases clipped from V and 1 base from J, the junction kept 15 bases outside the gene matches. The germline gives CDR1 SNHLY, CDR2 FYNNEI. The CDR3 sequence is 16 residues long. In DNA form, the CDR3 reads TGTGCCGGGCGGGGCAGGGGGCGCGGAAGGAACACTGAAGCTTTCTTT. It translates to CAGRGRGRGRNTEAFF.

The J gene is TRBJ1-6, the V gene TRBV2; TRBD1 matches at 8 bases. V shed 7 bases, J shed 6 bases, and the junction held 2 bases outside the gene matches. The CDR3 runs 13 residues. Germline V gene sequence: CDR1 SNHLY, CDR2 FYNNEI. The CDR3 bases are TGTGCCAGCAACGGACAGGGTAATTCACCCCTCCACTTT. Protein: CASNGQGNSPLHF.

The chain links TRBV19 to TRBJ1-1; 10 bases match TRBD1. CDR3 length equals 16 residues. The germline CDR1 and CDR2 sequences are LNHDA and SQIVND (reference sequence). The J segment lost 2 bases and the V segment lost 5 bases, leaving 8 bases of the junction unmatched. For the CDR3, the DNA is TGTGCCAGTAGTTTAGTGGGGACAGGGGTTAACACTGAAGCTTTCTTT. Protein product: CASSLVGTGVNTEAFF.